This T cell receptor (beta chain) was sequenced for a study of cytomegalovirus exposure and HLA in healthy donors. CDR1 is SEHNR and CDR2 is FQNEAQ in the germline V gene (reference sequence). The ends were cut back, 6 bases at V and 1 base at J, with 13 bases in the middle. The CDR3 is 15 residues long. A note on this clone: The antigen is not known.

It was with 60 Vbeta and 13 Jbeta primers that the PCR ran. Profiling relied on immunoSEQ multiplex PCR, and the TCRdb table lists in-frame clones only, not all of them. The repertoire includes about 160,000 clones, approximately 88% of them detected once, and approximately 1.3% sits in the top ten. Whole-study results and caveats: Accurate predictions that matched the HLA-A and HLA-B alleles of most subjects were reportedly made from TCR beta sequences. It was in a later analysis that TCR association rates were seen to vary by HLA locus, highest for DRB1 and lowest for HLA-C. Three CMV-associated chains were confirmed in vitro to be specific for CMV antigens. Researchers counted over 150 TCR beta chains as cytomegalovirus-associated.

The rearrangement links TRBV7-9 to TRBJ2-1; a possible D gene is TRBD2 (6 bases). The sample consisted of PBMCs. This clonotype was sampled from a boy younger than 10 in good health and CMV-seronegative. For the CDR3, the DNA is TGTGCCAGCAGTCCGCAGGAGGGGTCCTACAATGAGCAGTTCTTC. It is translated as CASSPQEGSYNEQFF.